This T cell receptor (beta chain) was sequenced for a study of shared clonotypes between healthy human individuals. Overall study findings and caveats: Memory subsets generally showed smaller estimated richness than naive subsets did.

The trim removed 3 bases at V and 5 bases at J, leaving 5 bases unmatched. The germline V gene encodes CDR1 LGHNA and CDR2 YSLEER. The CDR3 is 15 residues long. Naive CD8 populations comprised CD45RO-negative cells positively selected for CCR7, excluding terminally differentiated effector memory CD45RA+ cells. The authors' processing: Junction-only immunoSEQ sequences carried no quality scores, so filtering differed. TCRdb's table, derived via immunoSEQ multiplex PCR, lists solely in-frame clones and lacks some. Clone size and V and J calls were adopted from that table, with D and trimming inferred from the DNA. Among some 1,900,000 clones listed, 85% to 95% were seen once. Remarks on this clone: As yet, its antigen is unknown.

Sequencing input: naive CD8+ T cells sorted from blood. The V gene is TRBV4-3, the J gene TRBJ2-5; 11 nucleotides align to TRBD2. The TCR sequence derives from a man aged 18 to 29 in good health. The CDR3 nucleotides are TGCGCCAGCAGCCAGGGACTAGCGGAGAGGGAGACCCAGTACTTC. Its translation is CASSQGLAERETQYF.